The T cell receptor (beta chain) under discussion was sequenced for a study of glioma-infiltrating T cells after dendritic cell vaccination. Study-wide context: Dendritic cell vaccination trial patients had either newly diagnosed or recurrent glioblastoma.

The CDR3 loop spans 15 amino acids. Trimming stripped 5 bases from V and 2 bases from J, with 14 bases between. Germline CDR1 SGHDT, CDR2 YYEEEE. Clones were read by immunoSEQ multiplex PCR, and TCRdb kept only the in-frame ones, dropping some. Among over 70,000 clones listed, roughly 87% were seen once. V gene TRBV5-6 combines with J gene TRBJ2-1, with D tentatively TRBD1 (6 bases). The sequences come from blood, collected before dendritic cell vaccination. The origin of this receptor is a human donor with glioblastoma. CDR3 in DNA: TGTGCCAGCAGTGTGACAGGTTCTGCCTACAATGAGCAGTTCTTC. It codes for CASSVTGSAYNEQFF.